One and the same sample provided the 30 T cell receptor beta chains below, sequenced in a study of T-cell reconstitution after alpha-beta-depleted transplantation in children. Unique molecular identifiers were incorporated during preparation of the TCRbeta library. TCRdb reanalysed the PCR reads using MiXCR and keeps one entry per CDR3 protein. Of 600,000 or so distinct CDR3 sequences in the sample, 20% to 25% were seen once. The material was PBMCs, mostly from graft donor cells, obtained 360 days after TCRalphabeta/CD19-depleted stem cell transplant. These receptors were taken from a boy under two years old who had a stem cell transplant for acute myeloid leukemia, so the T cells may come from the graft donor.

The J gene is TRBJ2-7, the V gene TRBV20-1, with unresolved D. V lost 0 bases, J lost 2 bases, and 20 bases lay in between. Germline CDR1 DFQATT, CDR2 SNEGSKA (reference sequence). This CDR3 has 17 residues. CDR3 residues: CSARDLEKQTATYEQYF. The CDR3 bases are TGCAGTGCTAGAGATCTGGAAAAGCAAACCGCAACCTACGAGCAGTACTTC.

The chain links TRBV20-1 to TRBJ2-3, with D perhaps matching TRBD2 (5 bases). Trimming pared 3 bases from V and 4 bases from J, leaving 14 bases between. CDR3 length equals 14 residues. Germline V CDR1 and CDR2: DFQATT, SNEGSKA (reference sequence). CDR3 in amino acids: CSARGESIPDTQYF. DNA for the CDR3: TGCAGTGCTAGGGGAGAGAGTATCCCAGATACGCAGTATTTT.

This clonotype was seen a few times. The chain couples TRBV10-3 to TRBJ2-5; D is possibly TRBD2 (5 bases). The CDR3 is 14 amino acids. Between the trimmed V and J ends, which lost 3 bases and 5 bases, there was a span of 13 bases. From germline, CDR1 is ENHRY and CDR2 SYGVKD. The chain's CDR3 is CAISDPLGAETQYF. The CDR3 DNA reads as TGTGCCATCAGTGACCCACTAGGAGCTGAGACCCAGTACTTC.

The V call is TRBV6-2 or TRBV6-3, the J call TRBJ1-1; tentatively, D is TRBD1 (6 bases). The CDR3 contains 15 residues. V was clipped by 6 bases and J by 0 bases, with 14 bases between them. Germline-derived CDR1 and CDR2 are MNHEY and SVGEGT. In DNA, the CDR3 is TGTGCCAGCAGCCGGGACCGACAGGTGAACACTGAAGCTTTCTTT. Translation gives CASSRDRQVNTEAFF.

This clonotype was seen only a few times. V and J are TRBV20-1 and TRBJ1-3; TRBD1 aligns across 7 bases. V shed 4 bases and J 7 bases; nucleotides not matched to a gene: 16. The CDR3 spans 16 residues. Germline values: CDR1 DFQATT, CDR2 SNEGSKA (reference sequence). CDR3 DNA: TGCAGTGCTATCCCTAGTCAATACAGGGGAGGTAACACCATATATTTT. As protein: CSAIPSQYRGGNTIYF.

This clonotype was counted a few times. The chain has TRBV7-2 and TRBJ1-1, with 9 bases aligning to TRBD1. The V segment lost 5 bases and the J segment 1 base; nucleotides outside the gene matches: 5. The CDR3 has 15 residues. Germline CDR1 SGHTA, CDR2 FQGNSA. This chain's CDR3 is CASSGETGGNTEAFF. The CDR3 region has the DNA TGTGCCAGCAGCGGGGAGACAGGGGGGAACACTGAAGCTTTCTTT. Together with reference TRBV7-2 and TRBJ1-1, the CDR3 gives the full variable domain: GAGVSQSPSNKVTEKGKDVELRCDPISGHTALYWYRQSLGQGLEFLIYFQGNSAPDKSGLPSDRFSAERTGGSVSTLTIQRTQQEDSAVYLCASSGETGGNTEAFFGQGTRLTVV.

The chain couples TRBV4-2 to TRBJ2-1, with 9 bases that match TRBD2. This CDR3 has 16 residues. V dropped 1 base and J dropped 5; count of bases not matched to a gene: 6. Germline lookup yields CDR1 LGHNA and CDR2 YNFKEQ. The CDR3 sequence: CASSQGGRGGDNEQFF. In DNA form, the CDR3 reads TGTGCCAGCAGCCAAGGAGGACGCGGGGGGGACAATGAGCAGTTCTTC.

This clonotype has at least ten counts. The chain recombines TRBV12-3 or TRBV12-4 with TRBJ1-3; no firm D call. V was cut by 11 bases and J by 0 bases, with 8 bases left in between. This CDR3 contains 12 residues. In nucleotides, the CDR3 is TGTGCCTGCGCGGACTCTGGAAACACCATATATTTT. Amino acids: CACADSGNTIYF.

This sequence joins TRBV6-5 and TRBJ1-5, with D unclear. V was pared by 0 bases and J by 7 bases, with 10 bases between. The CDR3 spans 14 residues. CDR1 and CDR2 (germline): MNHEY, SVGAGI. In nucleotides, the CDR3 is TGTGCCAGCAGTTACTCAGCTGGAAGGCAGCCCCAGCATTTT. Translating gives CASSYSAGRQPQHF.

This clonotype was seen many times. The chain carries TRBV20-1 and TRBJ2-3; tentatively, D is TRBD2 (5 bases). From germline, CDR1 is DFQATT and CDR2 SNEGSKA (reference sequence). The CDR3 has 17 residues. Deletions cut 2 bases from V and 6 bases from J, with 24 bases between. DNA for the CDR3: TGCAGTGCTAGAAAGTTGAGGGCCTTTACCTCCCTGGATACGCAGTATTTT. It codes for CSARKLRAFTSLDTQYF.

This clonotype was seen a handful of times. The CDR3 sequence is CASSLSIETQYF. The CDR3 bases are TGTGCCAGCAGCCTTAGTATAGAGACCCAGTACTTC. This sequence joins TRBV7-8 and TRBJ2-5; D gene uncertain. This CDR3 is built from 12 residues. The germline CDR1 and CDR2 sequences are SGHVS and FQNEAQ. Trimming stripped 5 bases from V and 4 bases from J, with 8 bases between.

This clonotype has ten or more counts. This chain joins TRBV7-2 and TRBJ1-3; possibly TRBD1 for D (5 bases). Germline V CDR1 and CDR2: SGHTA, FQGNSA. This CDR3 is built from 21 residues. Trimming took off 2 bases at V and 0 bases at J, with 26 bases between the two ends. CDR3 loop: CASSLLSRIGTGPFSGNTIYF. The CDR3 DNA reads TGTGCCAGCAGCTTATTGTCTAGAATTGGAACAGGCCCTTTCTCTGGAAACACCATATATTTT.

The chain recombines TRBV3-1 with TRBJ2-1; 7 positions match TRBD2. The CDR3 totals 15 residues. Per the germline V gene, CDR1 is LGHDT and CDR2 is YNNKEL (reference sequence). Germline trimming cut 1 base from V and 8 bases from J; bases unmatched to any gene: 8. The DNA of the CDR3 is TGTGCCAGCAGCCAAGGTTCGTATGGGGGGGATGAGCAGTTCTTC. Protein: CASSQGSYGGDEQFF.

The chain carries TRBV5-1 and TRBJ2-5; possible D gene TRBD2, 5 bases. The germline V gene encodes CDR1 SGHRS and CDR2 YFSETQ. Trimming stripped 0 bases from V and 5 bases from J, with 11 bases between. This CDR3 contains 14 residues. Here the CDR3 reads CASSLDTGFETQYF. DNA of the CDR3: TGCGCCAGCAGCTTGGATACGGGGTTCGAGACCCAGTACTTC. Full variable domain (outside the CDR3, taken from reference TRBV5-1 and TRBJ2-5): KAGVTQTPRYLIKTRGQQVTLSCSPISGHRSVSWYQQTPGQGLQFLFEYFSETQRNKGNFPGRFSGRQFSNSRSEMNVSTLELGDSALYLCASSLDTGFETQYFGPGTRLLVL.

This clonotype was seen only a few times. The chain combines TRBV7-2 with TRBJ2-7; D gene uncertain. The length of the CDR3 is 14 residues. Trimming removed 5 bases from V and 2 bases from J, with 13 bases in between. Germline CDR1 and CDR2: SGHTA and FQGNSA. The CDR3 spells CASSRRTETYEQYF. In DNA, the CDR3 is TGTGCCAGCAGCCGGCGGACGGAGACCTACGAGCAGTACTTC.

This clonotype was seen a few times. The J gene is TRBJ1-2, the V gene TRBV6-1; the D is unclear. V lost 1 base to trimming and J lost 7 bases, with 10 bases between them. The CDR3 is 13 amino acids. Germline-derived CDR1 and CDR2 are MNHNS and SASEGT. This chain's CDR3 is CASSEVGFGGYTF. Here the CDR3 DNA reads TGTGCCAGCAGTGAAGTCGGTTTCGGTGGCTACACCTTC.

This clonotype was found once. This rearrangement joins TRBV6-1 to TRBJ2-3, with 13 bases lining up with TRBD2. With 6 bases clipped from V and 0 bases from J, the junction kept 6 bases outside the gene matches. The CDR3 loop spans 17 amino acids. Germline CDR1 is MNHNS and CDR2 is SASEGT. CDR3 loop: CASRRLAGGPSTDTQYF. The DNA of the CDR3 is TGTGCCAGCAGACGACTAGCGGGGGGTCCTAGCACAGATACGCAGTATTTT.

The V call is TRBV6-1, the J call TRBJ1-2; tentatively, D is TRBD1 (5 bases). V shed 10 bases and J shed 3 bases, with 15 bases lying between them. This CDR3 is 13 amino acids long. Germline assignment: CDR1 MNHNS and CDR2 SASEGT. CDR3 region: CATSAEGYYGYTF. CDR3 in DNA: TGTGCCACCTCGGCTGAGGGGTACTATGGCTACACCTTC.

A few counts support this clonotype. The CDR3 bases are TGCAGTGCTCCCGACACTCGTCAGGCCTACGAGCAGTACGTC. As protein: CSAPDTRQAYEQYV. The rearrangement joins TRBV20-1 to TRBJ2-7; unclear D gene. The V gene's germline CDR1 is DFQATT and CDR2 SNEGSKA (reference sequence). The CDR3 is made up of 14 amino acids. V gave up 5 bases and J gave up 2 bases, with 16 bases separating them.

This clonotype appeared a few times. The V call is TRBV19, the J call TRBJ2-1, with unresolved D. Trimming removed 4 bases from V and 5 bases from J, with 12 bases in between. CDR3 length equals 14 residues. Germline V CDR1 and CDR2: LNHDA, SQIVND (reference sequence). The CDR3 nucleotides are TGTGCCAGTAGTACAGGTTCCGACCACAATGAGCAGTTCTTC. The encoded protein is CASSTGSDHNEQFF.

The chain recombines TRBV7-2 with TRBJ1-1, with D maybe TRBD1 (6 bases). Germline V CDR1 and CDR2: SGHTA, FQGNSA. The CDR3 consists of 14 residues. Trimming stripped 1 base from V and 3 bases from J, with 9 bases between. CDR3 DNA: TGTGCCAGCAGCTTAGTGAGGGGGGACACTGAAGCTTTCTTT. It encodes CASSLVRGDTEAFF.

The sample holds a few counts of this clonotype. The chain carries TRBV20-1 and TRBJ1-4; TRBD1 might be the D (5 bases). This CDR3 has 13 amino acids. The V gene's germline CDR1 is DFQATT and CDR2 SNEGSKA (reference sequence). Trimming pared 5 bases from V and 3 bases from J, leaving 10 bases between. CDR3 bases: TGCAGTGCTGGCCAGGGTCCTAATGAAAAACTGTTTTTT. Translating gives CSAGQGPNEKLFF.

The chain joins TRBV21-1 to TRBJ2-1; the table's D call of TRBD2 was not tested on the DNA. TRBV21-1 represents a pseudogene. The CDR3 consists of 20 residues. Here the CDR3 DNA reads TGTGCCAGCAGCGCTCCGGGACTAGCGGCGAAAAACGGGAACATCCATGAGCAGTTCTTC. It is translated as CASSAPGLAAKNGNIHEQFF.

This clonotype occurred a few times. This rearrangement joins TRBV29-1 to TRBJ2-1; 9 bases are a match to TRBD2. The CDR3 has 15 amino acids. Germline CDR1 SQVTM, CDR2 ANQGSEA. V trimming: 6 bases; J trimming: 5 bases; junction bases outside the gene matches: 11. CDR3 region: CSVPSGALLNNEQFF. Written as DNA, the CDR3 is TGCAGCGTCCCTAGCGGGGCGCTGCTGAACAATGAGCAGTTCTTC.

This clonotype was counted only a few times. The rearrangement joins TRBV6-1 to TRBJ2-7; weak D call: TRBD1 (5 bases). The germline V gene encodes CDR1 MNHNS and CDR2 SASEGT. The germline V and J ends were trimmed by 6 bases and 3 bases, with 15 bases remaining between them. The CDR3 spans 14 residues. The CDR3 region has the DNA TGTGCCAGCAGAAAGGGGCAGGACAACTACGAGCAGTACGTC. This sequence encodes CASRKGQDNYEQYV.

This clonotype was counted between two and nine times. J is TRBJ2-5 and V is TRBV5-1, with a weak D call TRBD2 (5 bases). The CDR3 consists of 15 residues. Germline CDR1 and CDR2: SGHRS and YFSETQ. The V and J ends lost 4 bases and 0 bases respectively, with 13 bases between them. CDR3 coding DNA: TGCGCCAGCAGCCTTCAACGGGGTGACCAAGAGACCCAGTACTTC. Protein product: CASSLQRGDQETQYF. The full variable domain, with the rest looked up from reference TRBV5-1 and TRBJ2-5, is KAGVTQTPRYLIKTRGQQVTLSCSPISGHRSVSWYQQTPGQGLQFLFEYFSETQRNKGNFPGRFSGRQFSNSRSEMNVSTLELGDSALYLCASSLQRGDQETQYFGPGTRLLVL.

CDR3 bases: TGTGCCATCAGTTACAACAGGGAAAATGAGCAGTTCTTC. Its translation is CAISYNRENEQFF. The chain links TRBV10-3 to TRBJ2-1; TRBD1 might be the D (6 bases). The germline V gene encodes CDR1 ENHRY and CDR2 SYGVKD. Trimming shortened V by 5 bases and J by 7 bases, and 12 bases separated the two germline ends. The CDR3 runs 13 residues.

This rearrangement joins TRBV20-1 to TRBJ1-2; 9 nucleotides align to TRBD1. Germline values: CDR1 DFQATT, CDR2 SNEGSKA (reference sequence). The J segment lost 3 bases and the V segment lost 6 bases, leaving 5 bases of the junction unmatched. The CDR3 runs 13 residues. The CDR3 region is CSAEGQGHYGYTF. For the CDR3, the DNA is TGCAGTGCGGAGGGACAGGGACACTATGGCTACACCTTC.

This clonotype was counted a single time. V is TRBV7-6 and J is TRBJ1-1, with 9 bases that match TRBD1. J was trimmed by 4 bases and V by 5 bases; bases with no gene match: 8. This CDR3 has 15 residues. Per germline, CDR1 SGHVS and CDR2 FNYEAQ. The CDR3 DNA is TGTGCCAGCAGCCTCACAGGGGGCATGGGCACTGAAGCTTTCTTT. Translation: CASSLTGGMGTEAFF. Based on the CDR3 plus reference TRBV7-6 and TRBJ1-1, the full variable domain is GAGVSQSPRYKVTKRGQDVALRCDPISGHVSLYWYRQALGQGPEFLTYFNYEAQQDKSGLPNDRFSAERPEGSISTLTIQRTEQRDSAMYRCASSLTGGMGTEAFFGQGTRLTVV.

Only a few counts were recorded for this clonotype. The CDR3 reads CASSPWVGNTIYF. DNA of the CDR3: TGTGCCAGCAGCCCCTGGGTTGGAAACACCATATATTTT. V is TRBV4-2 and J is TRBJ1-3; D gene uncertain. V was pared by 4 bases and J by 3 bases, with 7 bases between. There are 13 residues in the CDR3. Germline-derived CDR1 and CDR2 are LGHNA and YNFKEQ.